The 16 T cell receptor beta chains below come from one sample, sequenced in a study of blood T cells in healthy people across ages. PCR was performed a second time for about 7 to 12 cycles using a sample-barcoded 5' primer and a J-beta primer mix. TCRdb redid the calling of the 5' RACE reads with MiXCR, one entry per CDR3 protein. The sample consists of over a million distinct CDR3 sequences, more than 40% of them appearing once. The specimen was blood. The receptor set was obtained from a woman aged 60 to 75 in good health.

This clonotype was seen a handful of times. The chain is built from TRBV20-1 and TRBJ2-1; 7 nucleotides match TRBD2. Trimming at V came to 6 bases and at J to 4 bases, leaving 12 bases not matched to a gene. CDR3 size: 15 residues. From germline, CDR1 is DFQATT and CDR2 SNEGSKA (reference sequence). The DNA of the CDR3 is TGCAGTGCCCGACTAGCATCCGACTCGTACAATGAGCAGTTCTTC. This sequence encodes CSARLASDSYNEQFF.

The chain is built from TRBV4-1 and TRBJ2-7; the D gene is possibly TRBD2 (7 bases). The DNA end is a closer match to TRBJ2-5, so the J assignment may be wrong. CDR1 is MGHRA, CDR2 YSYEKL, per germline. The CDR3 loop spans 14 amino acids. CDR3 nucleotides: TGCGCCAGCAGCCAGGGACGGGGGGCGGAGACCCAGTACTTC. Amino acid sequence: CASSQGRGAETQYF.

This clonotype was recorded a few times. V usage is TRBV3-1 and J usage is TRBJ1-2; D is unresolved. The CDR3 has 14 residues. Germline CDR1 reads LGHDT; CDR2 reads YNNKEL (reference sequence). V lost 0 bases, J lost 1 base, and 6 bases lay in between. The DNA of the CDR3 is TGTGCCAGCAGCCAAGAGATGGGTAACTATGGCTACACCTTC. Residues: CASSQEMGNYGYTF.

This clonotype came up a few times. CDR3 loop: CASSLQGLAGELDTQYF. The CDR3 DNA reads as TGCGCCAGCAGCTTGCAGGGACTAGCGGGAGAACTAGATACGCAGTATTTT. The chain has TRBV5-1 and TRBJ2-3; 14 nucleotides match TRBD2. This CDR3 is 17 amino acids long. After removal of 1 base from V and 5 bases from J, the junction contained 6 bases not matched to a gene. Germline V lookup: CDR1 SGHRS, CDR2 YFSETQ.

The chain is built from TRBV9 and TRBJ2-1, with D possibly TRBD2 on 6 matching bases. Germline CDR1 is SGDLS and CDR2 is YYNGEE. The CDR3 runs to 13 residues. The V end was cut by 0 bases, the J end by 13 bases, with 14 bases between. In nucleotides, the CDR3 is TGTGCCAGCAGCGTAGGGTGGGGGGAGACCCAGTTCTTC. Translating gives CASSVGWGETQFF.

This chain uses TRBV6-5 with TRBJ2-5, with a possible D match to TRBD2 (6 bases). The end of the DNA fits TRBJ2-7 better, so the J call may be wrong. This CDR3 has 13 residues. CDR1 and CDR2 from the germline V gene are MNHEY and SVGAGI. CDR3 coding DNA: TGTGCCAGCAGGCAGGACTATTTCCTCGAGCAGTACTTC. As protein: CASRQDYFLEQYF.

The chain combines TRBV5-1 with TRBJ2-3, with D tentatively TRBD2 (5 bases). CDR1 is SGHRS, CDR2 YFSETQ, per germline. Trimming took off 2 bases at V and 4 bases at J, with 14 bases between the two ends. CDR3 length equals 15 residues. The CDR3 reads CASSFILGSADTQYF. In DNA, the CDR3 is TGCGCCAGCAGCTTCATCCTAGGGAGTGCAGATACGCAGTATTTT.

The gene calls are TRBV2 and TRBJ2-1, with TRBD1 as a possible D gene (5 bases). Between the trimmed V and J ends, which lost 7 bases and 13 bases, there was a span of 20 bases. CDR1 SNHLY and CDR2 FYNNEI come from the germline V gene. This CDR3 has 13 residues. CDR3 in amino acids: CASKAGSQETQFF. Written as DNA, the CDR3 is TGTGCCAGCAAGGCAGGGTCTCAAGAGACCCAGTTCTTC.

This clonotype came up a few times. This chain uses TRBV6-1 with TRBJ1-1; D unresolved. CDR3 length equals 13 residues. Trimming pared 2 bases from V and 0 bases from J, leaving 4 bases between. In germline, CDR1 is MNHNS, CDR2 SASEGT. CDR3 in DNA: TGTGCCAGCAGTGAACACCTGAACACTGAAGCTTTCTTT. The encoded protein is CASSEHLNTEAFF.

V usage is TRBV7-9 and J usage is TRBJ2-2, with 12 bases aligning to TRBD2. CDR1 is SEHNR, CDR2 FQNEAQ, per germline (reference sequence). The trim removed 5 bases at V and 1 base at J, leaving 2 bases unmatched. The CDR3 has 16 amino acids. Here the CDR3 reads CASSEGLAGNTGELFF. CDR3 nucleotide sequence: TGTGCCAGCAGCGAGGGACTAGCGGGGAACACCGGGGAGCTGTTTTTT.

The chain carries TRBV12-3 or TRBV12-4 and TRBJ1-1; 9 bases are shared with TRBD1. V was pared by 3 bases and J by 11 bases, with 7 bases of the junction left unmatched. The CDR3 runs to 13 residues. In DNA form, the CDR3 reads TGTGCCAGCAGTTTGGGGACAGGGAGCGTGGCTTTCTTT. Its protein is CASSLGTGSVAFF.

The chain carries TRBV2 and TRBJ2-3, with TRBD2 matching over 7 bases. The CDR3 is 16 amino acids. Losses at the gene ends were 4 bases for V and 2 bases for J; bases not matched to a gene: 9. Per the germline V gene, CDR1 is SNHLY and CDR2 is FYNNEI. The CDR3 region has the DNA TGTGCCAGCAGTGTCGGTGCTAGCGGACACACAGATACGCAGTATTTT. It yields the protein CASSVGASGHTDTQYF.

This clonotype was seen only a few times. V and J are TRBV4-1 and TRBJ2-5; D is possibly TRBD1 (6 bases). Trimming took off 0 bases at V and 11 bases at J, with 16 bases between the two ends. CDR1 and CDR2 (germline): MGHRA, YSYEKL. CDR3 length: 14 residues. The CDR3 is CASSQEGGQKEQYF. The CDR3, as DNA: TGCGCCAGCAGCCAAGAAGGAGGACAGAAAGAGCAGTACTTC.

The chain joins TRBV20-1 to TRBJ2-3, with TRBD2 identical over 7 bases. This CDR3 is built from 14 residues. The V segment lost 7 bases and the J segment 1 base; nucleotides outside the gene matches: 8. Germline V CDR1 and CDR2: DFQATT, SNEGSKA (reference sequence). The CDR3 reads CSVSGGSGTDTQYF. DNA of the CDR3: TGCAGTGTGTCGGGAGGCTCAGGCACAGATACGCAGTATTTT.

V gene TRBV27 combines with J gene TRBJ2-3, with TRBD1 matching over 7 bases. V lost 0 bases to trimming and J lost 6 bases; unmatched junction nucleotides: 12. The CDR3 runs to 17 residues. Germline V gene data show CDR1 as MNHEY and CDR2 as SMNVEV (reference sequence). The CDR3 loop is CASSLSDRVGSSDTQYF. CDR3 nucleotides: TGTGCCAGCAGTTTATCAGACAGGGTTGGTTCATCGGATACGCAGTATTTT.

The chain carries TRBV29-1 and TRBJ2-5; D remains unclear. Germline CDR1 reads SQVTM; CDR2 reads ANQGSEA. CDR3 length: 15 residues. V was cut by 6 bases and J by 11 bases, with 28 bases left in between. As DNA, the CDR3 is TGCAGCGTCGCTTGGTTGGAGAGCTTCTACAATGAGCAGTACTTC. Encoded protein: CSVAWLESFYNEQYF.